The 4 T cell receptor beta chains presented below share a single source sample, sequenced in a study of metastatic and nonmetastatic thyroid tumors. No patient had received any treatment before thyroid surgery. TCRdb re-processed the PCR reads through MiXCR. The table lists under 60,000 clones, roughly a fifth of them singletons. The sample was blood. These receptors all come from a male donor with papillary thyroid cancer or a benign thyroid nodule (not recorded which). Some clones in this sample may be carry-over from other donors' samples.

This clone was seen many times. Germline is not matched at one junction end, which may reflect a read error. The V call is TRBV7-9, the J call TRBJ1-1; 9 bases line up with TRBD1. There are 13 residues in the CDR3. Germline lookup yields CDR1 SEHNR and CDR2 FQNEAQ (reference sequence). CDR3 in amino acids: CATKGTGNTEAFF. CDR3 in DNA: TGTGCCACGAAAGGGACAGGGAACACAGAAGCTTTCTTT.

This clone was recorded at least ten times. The V gene is TRBV6-1, the J gene TRBJ2-2, with D hard to call. The CDR3 is 12 residues long. Germline values: CDR1 MNHNS, CDR2 SASEGT. V was shortened by 3 bases and J by 5 bases, with 4 bases between the two germline ends. The CDR3 nucleotides are TGTGCCAGCAGTGACTGGACCGGGGAGCTGTTTTTT. Its translation is CASSDWTGELFF.

This clone was observed a handful of times. The J gene is TRBJ2-5, the V gene TRBV2; perhaps TRBD2 as D (5 bases). Germline V lookup: CDR1 SNHLY, CDR2 FYNNEI. V lost 5 bases, J lost 0 bases, and 13 bases lay in between. The CDR3 runs 15 residues. In DNA, the CDR3 is TGTGCCAGCAGTTTTAGGAGGCGGTACCAAGAGACCCAGTACTTC. This encodes CASSFRRRYQETQYF.

This clone was recorded many times. This may be a read error: a much more frequent sequence differs by one nucleotide. The missing conserved phenylalanine or tryptophan at the end of this CDR3 makes a read error likely. It is unclear where the CDR3 begins or ends on the DNA, so no DNA is shown, and the CDR3 is as TCRdb lists it. The chain employs TRBV28 and TRBJ2-1; the table's D call TRBD2 went unverified against the DNA. Counting both end residues, the CDR3 totals 13 amino acids. Germline CDR1 is MDHEN and CDR2 is SYDVKM. The CDR3 spells CASSPAVGAGAFL.